One and the same sample provided the 10 T cell receptor beta chains below, sequenced in a study of T cell changes during pregnancy in multiple sclerosis. Method: immunoSEQ multiplex PCR; TCRdb's copy keeps in-frame clones and lacks some. The sample carries 35,000 or so clones, roughly 90% recorded once. The specimen was CD4+ T cells from peripheral blood mononuclear cells, collected after pregnancy. The receptors here all came from a female donor in good health, enrolled as a control in a pregnancy study.

The count of this clone is one. The chain links TRBV9 to TRBJ1-3, with a possible D match to TRBD1 (5 bases). This CDR3 spans 16 amino acids. The V end lost 0 bases, the J end lost 4 bases, and 14 bases lay between the germline ends. Germline V gives CDR1 SGDLS, CDR2 YYNGEE. CDR3 DNA sequence: TGTGCCAGCAGCGTAGAAGCGTGGGGGGTGGGAAACACCATATATTTT. Its protein is CASSVEAWGVGNTIYF. Combining the CDR3 with reference TRBV9 and TRBJ1-3 gives the whole variable domain DSGVTQTPKHLITATGQRVTLRCSPRSGDLSVYWYQQSLDQGLQFLIQYYNGEERAKGNILERFSAQQFPDLHSELNLSSLELGDSALYFCASSVEAWGVGNTIYFGEGSWLTVV.

The rearrangement uses TRBV4-1 and TRBJ2-1; no firm D call. The ends were cut back, 0 bases at V and 8 bases at J, with 11 bases in the middle. The CDR3 is made up of 14 amino acids. Germline CDR1 MGHRA, CDR2 YSYEKL. The CDR3 bases are TGCGCCAGCAGCCAAGACCCCAGCGCCGATGAGCAGTTCTTC. Translation: CASSQDPSADEQFF.

The chain is built from TRBV28 and TRBJ1-3, with 9 bases matching TRBD1. The length of the CDR3 is 17 residues. Per the germline V gene, CDR1 is MDHEN and CDR2 is SYDVKM. The J segment lost 5 bases and the V segment lost 1 base, leaving 9 bases of the junction unmatched. The DNA of the CDR3 is TGTGCCAGCAGTTTATATACAGGGGGCTCCACTCGAAACACCATATATTTT. Protein: CASSLYTGGSTRNTIYF.

The chain uses TRBV6-1 and TRBJ2-7; 9 bases match TRBD2. This CDR3 spans 16 amino acids. V lost 0 bases, J lost 0 bases, and 3 bases stayed unmatched. Germline V gene lookup returns CDR1 MNHNS and CDR2 SASEGT. The CDR3 DNA reads as TGTGCCAGCAGTGAAGCCCTAGCGGGGCGCTCCTACGAGCAGTACTTC. Its translation: CASSEALAGRSYEQYF.

This chain uses TRBV5-1 with TRBJ1-6, with 9 bases matching TRBD1. The J segment lost 3 bases and the V segment lost 4 bases, leaving 8 bases of the junction unmatched. Germline-derived CDR1 and CDR2 are SGHRS and YFSETQ. The CDR3 has 17 amino acids. Here the CDR3 reads CASSPRDRDFYNSPLHF. DNA for the CDR3: TGCGCCAGCAGCCCCCGGGACAGGGACTTCTATAATTCACCCCTCCACTTT.

The rearrangement uses TRBV19 and TRBJ2-2; TRBD2 matches at 10 bases. CDR1 and CDR2 from the germline V gene are LNHDA and SQIVND (reference sequence). This CDR3 spans 16 amino acids. Trimming took 6 bases from V and 7 from J; bases not matched to a gene: 11. The CDR3 sequence is CASRQPSGSKGGELFF. The CDR3 DNA follows: TGTGCCAGTAGACAACCTAGCGGGAGTAAGGGCGGGGAGCTGTTTTTT.

The CDR3 sequence is CATSRDSGTQQFF. The CDR3 bases are TGTGCCACCAGCAGAGATAGCGGGACACAGCAGTTCTTC. The chain links TRBV15 to TRBJ2-1, with 8 bases aligning to TRBD2. The CDR3 runs to 13 residues. Trimming removed 0 bases from V and 11 bases from J; junction bases left unmatched: 3. The germline CDR1 and CDR2 sequences are LNHNV and YYDKDF (reference sequence).

J is TRBJ2-3 and V is TRBV5-4; D possibly corresponds to TRBD2 (6 bases). The V gene lost 0 bases and the J gene lost 1 base, with 15 bases spanning the gap. This CDR3 has 17 amino acids. Germline V lookup: CDR1 SGHNT, CDR2 YYREEE (reference sequence). The DNA for the CDR3 is TGTGCCAGCAGCTTGGGTATGGGGCGGGGCGGCACAGATACGCAGTATTTT. Its protein product is CASSLGMGRGGTDTQYF.

The chain carries TRBV19 and TRBJ1-1, with a weak D call TRBD1 (6 bases). Germline V CDR1 and CDR2: LNHDA, SQIVND (reference sequence). The CDR3 is 14 amino acids. V shed 4 bases and J shed 5 bases, with 14 bases lying between them. CDR3 in amino acids: CASSTQGRGTEAFF. In nucleotides, the CDR3 is TGTGCCAGTAGTACTCAGGGGCGAGGGACTGAAGCTTTCTTT.

This chain joins TRBV2 and TRBJ2-1, with 7 bases that match TRBD1. The germline gives CDR1 SNHLY, CDR2 FYNNEI. V shed 0 bases, J shed 8 bases, and the junction held 10 bases outside the gene matches. The CDR3 loop spans 16 amino acids. In DNA, the CDR3 is TGTGCCAGCAGTGAAGCGCGCAAGGGGGCCGGGGATGAGCAGTTCTTC. This translates into CASSEARKGAGDEQFF.